The next 21 T cell receptor beta chains were all read from a single sample in a study of cytomegalovirus exposure and HLA in healthy donors (dated by TCRdb to the late 2010s). Libraries were constructed by the immunoSEQ multiplex PCR assay. The table comes from immuneACCESS by way of TCRdb, which keeps in-frame sequences with V and J called. Part of the clones is missing from these tables; in studies checked, under half for an unresolved V gene and the rest for unknown reasons. This sample is represented by 55,000 to 65,000 clones; 95% of them were singletons. The ten largest clones take up 5.8% of the sample. Sequenced sample: PBMCs. Every receptor here comes from a woman aged 18-30 years in good health and CMV-seropositive.

This clone was detected only once. The V gene is TRBV30, the J gene TRBJ2-7; possibly TRBD2 for D (6 bases). This CDR3 contains 12 residues. Germline V gene data show CDR1 as GTSNPN and CDR2 as SVGIG (reference sequence). The V end was cut by 3 bases, the J end by 6 bases, with 12 bases between. Here the CDR3 DNA reads TGTGCCTGGAGCGGGAGAGGAGTCGAGCAGTACTTC. Its protein product is CAWSGRGVEQYF.

The V gene is TRBV9, the J gene TRBJ1-6; D is unresolved. The CDR3 spans 12 residues. V was pared by 4 bases and J by 13 bases, with 12 bases between. In germline, CDR1 is SGDLS, CDR2 YYNGEE. The CDR3 protein is CASSPLDSPLHF. CDR3 in DNA: TGTGCCAGCAGCCCCCTCGATAGTCCCCTCCACTTT.

This clone was counted a single time. The genes are TRBV27 and TRBJ2-3, with 13 positions matching TRBD2. The CDR3 length is 17 residues. Trimming at V came to 5 bases and at J to 3 bases, leaving 8 bases not matched to a gene. The germline gives CDR1 MNHEY, CDR2 SMNVEV (reference sequence). CDR3 DNA sequence: TGTGCCAGCAGTCCGGTCCCGGGACTAGCGGGAACAGATACGCAGTATTTT. Translating it yields CASSPVPGLAGTDTQYF.

The chain couples TRBV6-1 to TRBJ1-3, with a weak D call TRBD1 (6 bases). Germline values: CDR1 MNHNS, CDR2 SASEGT. V was cut by 7 bases and J by 1 base, with 11 bases left in between. The CDR3 contains 14 residues. CDR3 DNA: TGTGCCAGCACCTCAGGGGCGTCTGGAAACACCATATATTTT. Residues: CASTSGASGNTIYF.

The gene calls are TRBV5-1 and TRBJ2-3, with 7 positions matching TRBD1. The CDR3 totals 16 residues. In germline, CDR1 is SGHRS, CDR2 YFSETQ. V shed 4 bases, J shed 0 bases, and the junction held 8 bases outside the gene matches. This CDR3 reads CASSKGQAPSTDTQYF. The DNA for the CDR3 is TGCGCCAGCAGCAAAGGACAGGCCCCCAGCACAGATACGCAGTATTTT. The whole variable domain, filled in from reference TRBV5-1 and TRBJ2-3, reads KAGVTQTPRYLIKTRGQQVTLSCSPISGHRSVSWYQQTPGQGLQFLFEYFSETQRNKGNFPGRFSGRQFSNSRSEMNVSTLELGDSALYLCASSKGQAPSTDTQYFGPGTRLTVL.

V and J are TRBV6-4 and TRBJ1-6; 7 bases match TRBD1. The germline gives CDR1 MRHNA, CDR2 SNTAGT. V lost 6 bases to trimming and J lost 7 bases; unmatched junction nucleotides: 6. This CDR3 is 14 amino acids long. The CDR3 DNA is TGTGCCAGCAGCCGAGACAGGGAGAATTCACCCCTCCACTTT. It is translated as CASSRDRENSPLHF.

This chain links TRBV7-3 with TRBJ1-1; D may be TRBD1 (5 bases). The length of the CDR3 is 12 residues. V was trimmed by 2 bases and J by 8 bases, leaving 9 bases between them. The germline V gene encodes CDR1 SGHTA and CDR2 FQGTGA. CDR3 in DNA: TGTGCCAGCAGCTTAGGAGGGGCGGAAGCTTTCTTT. Translated, it gives CASSLGGAEAFF.

The rearrangement links TRBV13 to TRBJ2-1; D possibly corresponds to TRBD2 (6 bases). Germline V gene data show CDR1 as PRHDT and CDR2 as FYEKMQ (reference sequence). This CDR3 region has 13 residues. V dropped 5 bases and J dropped 10 bases, with 15 bases sitting between them. DNA for the CDR3: TGTGCCAGCAGCGCGAAACAAACTAGCGAGCAGTTCTTC. Its protein is CASSAKQTSEQFF.

This chain joins TRBV7-6 and TRBJ2-7; 9 bases line up with TRBD1. This CDR3 contains 14 residues. Germline trimming cut 5 bases from V and 5 bases from J; bases unmatched to any gene: 7. Germline values: CDR1 SGHVS, CDR2 FNYEAQ. The CDR3 nucleotides are TGTGCCAGCAGCAAAACAGGGGGCTTCGACGAGCAGTACTTC. Its protein is CASSKTGGFDEQYF.

The chain employs TRBV28 and TRBJ1-3; 8 positions agree with TRBD1. Germline CDR1 MDHEN, CDR2 SYDVKM. V trimming: 6 bases; J trimming: 0 bases; junction bases outside the gene matches: 10. There are 17 residues in the CDR3. CDR3 nucleotides: TGTGCCAGCAGGCGTTCAGGACAGGGTAACTCTGGAAACACCATATATTTT. Protein product: CASRRSGQGNSGNTIYF.

The rearrangement uses TRBV5-1 and TRBJ2-5; D possibly corresponds to TRBD1 (6 bases). The V gene lost 4 bases and the J gene lost 2 bases, with 12 bases spanning the gap. CDR3 length equals 14 residues. CDR1 and CDR2 (germline): SGHRS, YFSETQ. This chain's CDR3 is CASSLYRAQETQYF. The CDR3 DNA is TGCGCCAGCAGCCTCTACAGGGCTCAAGAGACCCAGTACTTC.

The CDR3 nucleotides read TGTGCCTGGGGGACAGGGAGGACTGAAGCTTTCTTT. Its protein product is CAWGTGRTEAFF. This chain joins TRBV30 and TRBJ1-1, with 9 bases that match TRBD1. The V and J ends lost 5 bases and 5 bases, in that order; junction bases with no gene match: 3. Germline CDR1 GTSNPN, CDR2 SVGIG (reference sequence). The CDR3 totals 12 residues.

The chain combines TRBV5-5 with TRBJ1-1, with TRBD1 identical over 11 bases. Per the germline V gene, CDR1 is SGHKS and CDR2 is YYEKEE (reference sequence). The CDR3 sequence is 16 residues long. The V and J ends lost 4 bases and 6 bases, in that order; junction bases with no gene match: 11. CDR3 in amino acids: CASSPRTGGNGAEAFF. CDR3 sequence (DNA): TGTGCCAGCAGCCCCCGGACAGGGGGCAATGGGGCTGAAGCTTTCTTT.

The J gene is TRBJ2-1, the V gene TRBV27; TRBD2 matches at 9 bases. V shed 5 bases and J 8 bases; nucleotides not matched to a gene: 10. CDR3 length: 15 residues. Germline lookup yields CDR1 MNHEY and CDR2 SMNVEV (reference sequence). CDR3 DNA sequence: TGTGCCAGCAGTCTCAAGAGCGGGAGGTCGTATGAGCAGTTCTTC. Protein: CASSLKSGRSYEQFF.

The chain recombines TRBV4-3 with TRBJ1-1; 11 nucleotides line up with TRBD1. The CDR3 has 17 amino acids. V was pared by 0 bases and J by 5 bases, with 8 bases of the junction left unmatched. Germline V gene lookup returns CDR1 LGHNA and CDR2 YSLEER. CDR3 in amino acids: CASSQDLVRDRGTEAFF. CDR3 nucleotide sequence: TGCGCCAGCAGCCAAGATCTTGTCAGGGACAGGGGGACTGAAGCTTTCTTT.

The CDR3 coding sequence is TGTGCCAGCAGTTCAACAGGGCAGACCTACGAGCAGTACTTC. Translating it yields CASSSTGQTYEQYF. This chain connects TRBV6-5 to TRBJ2-7; maybe TRBD1 (6 bases). Germline V gene sequence: CDR1 MNHEY, CDR2 SVGAGI. The CDR3 is 14 residues long. V was cut by 4 bases and J by 2 bases, with 12 bases left in between.

The chain links TRBV7-8 to TRBJ1-2, with D possibly being TRBD1 (6 bases). Per germline, CDR1 SGHVS and CDR2 FQNEAQ. CDR3 length: 15 amino acids. Trimming took 1 base from V and 6 from J, leaving 15 bases between them. The CDR3 DNA is TGTGCCAGCAGCTTAGAGGTTGGGGGGGCTAATGGCTACACCTTC. This encodes CASSLEVGGANGYTF.

The chain combines TRBV28 with TRBJ2-7; D might be TRBD1 (6 bases). Germline V gene lookup returns CDR1 MDHEN and CDR2 SYDVKM. The CDR3 sequence is 16 residues long. V was shortened by 6 bases and J by 5 bases, with 23 bases between the two germline ends. In nucleotides, the CDR3 is TGTGCCAGCAGCTCGGGATTTAGGGGGAGTAAAGACGAGCAGTACTTC. Amino acid sequence: CASSSGFRGSKDEQYF.

The chain is built from TRBV7-9 and TRBJ2-2; TRBD1 aligns across 9 bases. The germline gives CDR1 SEHNR, CDR2 FQNEAQ (reference sequence). The CDR3 sequence is 14 residues long. J was trimmed by 7 bases and V by 5 bases; bases with no gene match: 5. The CDR3, as DNA: TGTGCCAGCAGCAAGACAGGGGGAAGCGGGGAGCTGTTTTTT. It translates to CASSKTGGSGELFF. Filled out from reference TRBV7-9 and TRBJ2-2, the complete variable domain reads DTGVSQNPRHKITKRGQNVTFRCDPISEHNRLYWYRQTLGQGPEFLTYFQNEAQLEKSRLLSDRFSAERPKGSFSTLEIQRTEQGDSAMYLCASSKTGGSGELFFGEGSRLTVL.

The rearrangement joins TRBV5-4 to TRBJ2-1; 7 positions agree with TRBD1. CDR1 SGHNT and CDR2 YYREEE come from the germline V gene (reference sequence). V lost 0 bases, J lost 3 bases, and 0 bases stayed unmatched. The CDR3 is made up of 14 amino acids. The CDR3 loop reads CASSLDRGYNEQFF. For the CDR3, the DNA is TGTGCCAGCAGCTTGGACAGGGGCTACAATGAGCAGTTCTTC.

The count of this clone is one. The chain recombines TRBV7-3 with TRBJ2-3; 7 nucleotides line up with TRBD2. Trimming took 2 bases from V and 3 from J; bases not matched to a gene: 5. The CDR3 is 15 residues long. Germline-derived CDR1 and CDR2 are SGHTA and FQGTGA. In DNA, the CDR3 is TGTGCCAGCAGCTTAGTGGGAGGGCCAACAGATACGCAGTATTTT. Translation: CASSLVGGPTDTQYF. The variable domain in full, with the rest retrieved from reference TRBV7-3 and TRBJ2-3, is GAGVSQTPSNKVTEKGKYVELRCDPISGHTALYWYRQSLGQGPEFLIYFQGTGAADDSGLPNDRFFAVRPEGSVSTLKIQRTERGDSAVYLCASSLVGGPTDTQYFGPGTRLTVL.